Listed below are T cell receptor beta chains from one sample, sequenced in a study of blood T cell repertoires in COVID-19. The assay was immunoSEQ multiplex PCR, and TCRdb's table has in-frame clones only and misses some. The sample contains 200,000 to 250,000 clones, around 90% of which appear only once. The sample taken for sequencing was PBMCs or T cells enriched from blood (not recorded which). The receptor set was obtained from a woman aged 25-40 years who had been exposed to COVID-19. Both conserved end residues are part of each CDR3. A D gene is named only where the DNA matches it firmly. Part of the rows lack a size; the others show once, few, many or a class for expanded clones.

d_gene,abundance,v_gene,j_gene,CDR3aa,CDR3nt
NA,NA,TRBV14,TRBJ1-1,CASSQEYGSEAFF,TGTGCCAGCAGCCAAGAGTACGGGAGCGAAGCTTTCTTT
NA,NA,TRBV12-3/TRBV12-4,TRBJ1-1,CASSLREEAFF,TGTGCCAGCAGTTTAAGGGAGGAAGCTTTCTTT
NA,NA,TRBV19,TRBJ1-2,CASSILVPGQGNYGYTF,TGTGCCAGTAGTATCCTCGTCCCGGGACAAGGAAACTATGGCTACACCTTC
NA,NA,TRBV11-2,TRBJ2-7,CASSSLLILGGEQYF,TGTGCCAGCAGCTCCCTCCTCATTCTGGGGGGCGAGCAGTACTTC
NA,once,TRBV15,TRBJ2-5,CATSRDQGGETQYF,TGTGCCACCAGCAGAGATCAGGGTGGAGAGACCCAGTACTTC
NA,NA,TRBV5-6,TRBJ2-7,CASSLSRGGEQYF,TGTGCCAGCAGCTTAAGCAGGGGCGGCGAGCAGTACTTC
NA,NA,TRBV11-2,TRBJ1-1,CASSFTGNTEAFF,TGTGCCAGCAGTTTCACAGGAAACACTGAAGCTTTCTTT
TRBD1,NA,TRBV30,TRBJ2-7,CAWSGGQGYEQYF,TGTGCCTGGAGCGGGGGACAGGGGTACGAGCAGTACTTC
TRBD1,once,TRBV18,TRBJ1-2,CASSRSGQAYSGYTF,TGTGCCAGCTCACGATCGGGACAGGCATATAGTGGCTACACCTTC
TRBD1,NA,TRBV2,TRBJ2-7,CASSSHRDRGNEQYF,TGTGCCAGCAGCTCTCACCGGGACAGGGGCAACGAGCAGTACTTC
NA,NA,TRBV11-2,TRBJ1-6,CASRTAGRLNSPLHF,TGTGCCAGCAGAACTGCGGGACGGCTTAATTCACCCCTCCACTTT
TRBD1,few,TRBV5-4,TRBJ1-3,CASSLADRAGNTIYF,TGTGCCAGCAGCTTGGCGGACAGGGCTGGAAACACCATATATTTT
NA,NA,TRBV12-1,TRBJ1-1,CASSLSDRGNRMNTEAFF,TGTGCCAGCAGTCTGTCGGACAGGGGAAACCGTATGAACACTGAAGCTTTCTTT
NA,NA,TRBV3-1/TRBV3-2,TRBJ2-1,CASSQDTLASNEQFF,TGTGCCAGCAGCCAAGATACCCTAGCCAGCAATGAGCAGTTCTTC
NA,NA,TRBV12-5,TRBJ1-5,CASGLSQPNQPQHF,TGTGCTAGTGGTTTGTCACAGCCAAATCAGCCCCAGCATTTT
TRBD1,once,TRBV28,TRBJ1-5,CASSLGTGWNQPQHF,TGTGCCAGCAGTTTGGGGACAGGGTGGAATCAGCCCCAGCATTTT
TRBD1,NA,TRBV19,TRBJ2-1,CASSILGGGTGKISLNEQFF,TGTGCCAGTAGTATATTGGGTGGAGGGACAGGGAAAATTTCCCTCAATGAGCAGTTCTTC
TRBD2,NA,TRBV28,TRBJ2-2,CASGLAGYANTGELFF,TGTGCCAGCGGACTAGCGGGATACGCGAACACCGGGGAGCTGTTTTTT
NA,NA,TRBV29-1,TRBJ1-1,CSVEDRQHGGTEAFF,TGCAGCGTTGAAGATCGGCAGCACGGAGGGACTGAAGCTTTCTTT
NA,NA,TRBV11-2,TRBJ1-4,CASSGLTARNEKLFF,TGTGCCAGCAGCGGGCTGACAGCCCGGAATGAAAAACTGTTTTTT
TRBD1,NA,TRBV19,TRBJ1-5,CARMAGTDNQPQHF,TGTGCCAGGATGGCCGGGACAGATAATCAGCCCCAGCATTTT
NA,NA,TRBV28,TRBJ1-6,CATSARAPLHF,TGTGCCACCTCCGCACGGGCACCCCTCCACTTT
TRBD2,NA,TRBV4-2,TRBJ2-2,CASSQDRTAGVTGELFF,TGTGCCAGCAGCCAAGATAGGACAGCGGGAGTCACCGGGGAGCTGTTTTTT
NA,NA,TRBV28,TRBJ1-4,CASSLYGGLNEKLFF,TGTGCCAGCAGTTTATATGGGGGCCTAAATGAAAAACTGTTTTTT
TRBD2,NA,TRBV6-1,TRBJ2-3,CASSEAGGELWTDTQYF,TGTGCCAGCAGTGAAGCCGGGGGGGAATTATGGACAGATACGCAGTATTTT